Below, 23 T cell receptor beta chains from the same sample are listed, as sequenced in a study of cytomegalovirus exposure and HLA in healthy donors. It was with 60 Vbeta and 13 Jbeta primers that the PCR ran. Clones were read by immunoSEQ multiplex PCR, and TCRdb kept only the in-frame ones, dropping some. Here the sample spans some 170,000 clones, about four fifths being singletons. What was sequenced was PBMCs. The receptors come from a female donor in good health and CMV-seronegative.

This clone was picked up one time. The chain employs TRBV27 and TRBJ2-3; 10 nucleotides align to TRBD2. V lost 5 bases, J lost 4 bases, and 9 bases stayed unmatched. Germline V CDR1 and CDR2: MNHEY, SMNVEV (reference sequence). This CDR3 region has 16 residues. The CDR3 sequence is CASSKAGLASADTQYF. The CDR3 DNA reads TGTGCCAGCAGTAAGGCGGGACTAGCGAGTGCAGATACGCAGTATTTT.

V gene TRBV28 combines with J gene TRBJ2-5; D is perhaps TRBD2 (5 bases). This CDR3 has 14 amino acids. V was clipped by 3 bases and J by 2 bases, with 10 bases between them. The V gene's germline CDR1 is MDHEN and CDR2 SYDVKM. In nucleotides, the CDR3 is TGTGCCAGCAGTTTGGCGGGCACTCAAGAGACCCAGTACTTC. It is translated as CASSLAGTQETQYF. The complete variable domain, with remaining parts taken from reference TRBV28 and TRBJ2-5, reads DVKVTQSSRYLVKRTGEKVFLECVQDMDHENMFWYRQDPGLGLRLIYFSYDVKMKEKGDIPEGYSVSREKKERFSLILESASTNQTSMYLCASSLAGTQETQYFGPGTRLLVL.

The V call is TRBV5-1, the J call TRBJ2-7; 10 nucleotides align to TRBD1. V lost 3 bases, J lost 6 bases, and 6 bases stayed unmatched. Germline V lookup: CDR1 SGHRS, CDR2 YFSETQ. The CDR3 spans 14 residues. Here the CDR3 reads CASSSPGQGFEQYF. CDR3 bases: TGCGCCAGCAGCTCCCCGGGACAGGGGTTCGAGCAGTACTTC. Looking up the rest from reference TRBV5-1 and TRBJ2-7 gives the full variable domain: KAGVTQTPRYLIKTRGQQVTLSCSPISGHRSVSWYQQTPGQGLQFLFEYFSETQRNKGNFPGRFSGRQFSNSRSEMNVSTLELGDSALYLCASSSPGQGFEQYFGPGTRLTVT.

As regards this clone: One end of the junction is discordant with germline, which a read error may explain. The DNA for the CDR3 is TGTGCCAGCAGCGTAGACAGGGTTCCCGAGCAGTACTTC. As protein: CASSVDRVPEQYF. J is TRBJ2-7 and V is TRBV11-2; 7 bases are a match to TRBD1. The CDR3 contains 13 residues. Per the germline V gene, CDR1 is SGHAT and CDR2 is FQNNGV.

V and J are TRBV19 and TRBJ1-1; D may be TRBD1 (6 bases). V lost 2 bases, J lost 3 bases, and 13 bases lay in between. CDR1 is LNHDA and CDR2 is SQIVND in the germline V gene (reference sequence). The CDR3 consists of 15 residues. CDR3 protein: CASSITGKGDTEAFF. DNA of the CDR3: TGTGCCAGTAGTATAACAGGGAAGGGTGACACTGAAGCTTTCTTT.

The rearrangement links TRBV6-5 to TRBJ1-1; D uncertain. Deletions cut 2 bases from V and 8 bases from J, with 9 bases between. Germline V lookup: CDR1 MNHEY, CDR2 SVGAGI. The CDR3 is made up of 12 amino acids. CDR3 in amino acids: CASSYPGLEAFF. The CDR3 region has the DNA TGTGCCAGCAGTTACCCAGGCCTAGAAGCTTTCTTT.

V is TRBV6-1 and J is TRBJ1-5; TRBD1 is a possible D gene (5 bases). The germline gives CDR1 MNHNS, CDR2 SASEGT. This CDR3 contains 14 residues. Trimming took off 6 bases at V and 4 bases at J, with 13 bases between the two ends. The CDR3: CASSPFRGNQPQHF. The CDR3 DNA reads TGTGCCAGCAGCCCATTCCGGGGGAATCAGCCCCAGCATTTT.

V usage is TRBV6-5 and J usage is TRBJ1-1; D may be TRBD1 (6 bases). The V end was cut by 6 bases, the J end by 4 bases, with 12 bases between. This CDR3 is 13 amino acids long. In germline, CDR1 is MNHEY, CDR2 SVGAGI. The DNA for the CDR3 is TGTGCCAGCAGCCAGGGGACGGGCACTGAAGCTTTCTTT. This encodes CASSQGTGTEAFF.

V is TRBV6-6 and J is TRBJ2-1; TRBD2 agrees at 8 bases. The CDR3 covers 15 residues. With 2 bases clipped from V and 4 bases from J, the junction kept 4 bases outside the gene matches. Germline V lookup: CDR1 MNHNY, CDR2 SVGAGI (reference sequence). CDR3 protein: CASSYLTSGYNEQFF. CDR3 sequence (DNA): TGTGCCAGCAGTTACCTTACTAGCGGTTACAATGAGCAGTTCTTC.

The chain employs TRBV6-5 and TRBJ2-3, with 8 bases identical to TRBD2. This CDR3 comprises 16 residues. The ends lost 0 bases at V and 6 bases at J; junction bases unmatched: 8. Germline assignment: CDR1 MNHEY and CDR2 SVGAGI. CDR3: CASSYSGTRMRDTQYF. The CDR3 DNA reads TGTGCCAGCAGTTACTCGGGGACTAGAATGAGGGATACGCAGTATTTT.

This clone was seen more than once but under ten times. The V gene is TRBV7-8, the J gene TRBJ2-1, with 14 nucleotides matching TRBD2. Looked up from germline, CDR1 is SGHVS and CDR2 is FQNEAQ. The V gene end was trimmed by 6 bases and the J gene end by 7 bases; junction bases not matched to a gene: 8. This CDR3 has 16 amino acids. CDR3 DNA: TGTGCCAGCAGGGGAGGGACTAGCGGGGGCCCGAATGAGCAGTTCTTC. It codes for CASRGGTSGGPNEQFF. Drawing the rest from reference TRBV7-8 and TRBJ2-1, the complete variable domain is GAGVSQSPRYKVAKRGQDVALRCDPISGHVSLFWYQQALGQGPEFLTYFQNEAQLDKSGLPSDRFFAERPEGSVSTLKIQRTQQEDSAVYLCASRGGTSGGPNEQFFGPGTRLTVL.

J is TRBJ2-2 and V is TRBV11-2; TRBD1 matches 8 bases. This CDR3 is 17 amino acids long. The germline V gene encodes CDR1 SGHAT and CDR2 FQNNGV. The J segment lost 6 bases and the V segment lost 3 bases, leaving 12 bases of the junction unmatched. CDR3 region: CASSLNPSGGFAGELFF. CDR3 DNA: TGTGCCAGCAGCTTGAACCCGTCAGGGGGCTTCGCCGGGGAGCTGTTTTTT.

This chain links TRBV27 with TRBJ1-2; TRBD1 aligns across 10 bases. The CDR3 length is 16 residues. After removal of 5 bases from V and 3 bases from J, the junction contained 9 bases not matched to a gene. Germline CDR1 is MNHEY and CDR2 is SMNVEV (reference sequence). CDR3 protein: CASSVRRGTGDYGYTF. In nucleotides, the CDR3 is TGTGCCAGCAGTGTAAGGCGGGGGACAGGGGACTATGGCTACACCTTC.

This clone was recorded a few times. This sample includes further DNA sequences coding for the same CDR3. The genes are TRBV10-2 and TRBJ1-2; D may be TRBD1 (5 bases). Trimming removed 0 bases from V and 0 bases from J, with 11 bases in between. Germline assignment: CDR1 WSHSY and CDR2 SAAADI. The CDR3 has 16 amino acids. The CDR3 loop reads CASSESNRRPNYGYTF. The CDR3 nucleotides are TGCGCCAGCAGTGAGTCGAACAGGCGTCCTAACTATGGCTACACCTTC.

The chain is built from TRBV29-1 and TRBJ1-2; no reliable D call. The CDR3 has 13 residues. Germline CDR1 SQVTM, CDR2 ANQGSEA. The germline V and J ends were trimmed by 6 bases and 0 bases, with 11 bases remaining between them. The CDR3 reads CSVLGRSNYGYTF. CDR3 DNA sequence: TGCAGCGTACTAGGACGTTCTAACTATGGCTACACCTTC.

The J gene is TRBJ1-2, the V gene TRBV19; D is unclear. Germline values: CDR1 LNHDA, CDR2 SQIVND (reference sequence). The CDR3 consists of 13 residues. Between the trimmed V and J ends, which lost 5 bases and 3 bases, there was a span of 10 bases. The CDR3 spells CASSARRDYGYTF. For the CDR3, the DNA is TGTGCCAGTAGTGCTAGACGGGACTATGGCTACACCTTC.

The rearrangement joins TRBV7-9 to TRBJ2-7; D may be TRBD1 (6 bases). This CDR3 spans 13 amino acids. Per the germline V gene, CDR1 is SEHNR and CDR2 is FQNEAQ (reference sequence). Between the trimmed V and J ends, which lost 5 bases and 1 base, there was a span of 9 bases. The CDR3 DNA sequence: TGTGCCAGCAGCCCCACAGGGTCCTACGAGCAGTACTTC. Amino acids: CASSPTGSYEQYF.

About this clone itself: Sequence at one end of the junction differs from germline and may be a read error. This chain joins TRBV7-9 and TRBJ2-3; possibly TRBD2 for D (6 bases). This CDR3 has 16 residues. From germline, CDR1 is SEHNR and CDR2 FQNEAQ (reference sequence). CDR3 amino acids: CSSSPGTARVTDTQYF. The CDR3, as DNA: TGTTCCAGCAGCCCCGGGACTGCCAGAGTTACGGATACGCAGTATTTT.

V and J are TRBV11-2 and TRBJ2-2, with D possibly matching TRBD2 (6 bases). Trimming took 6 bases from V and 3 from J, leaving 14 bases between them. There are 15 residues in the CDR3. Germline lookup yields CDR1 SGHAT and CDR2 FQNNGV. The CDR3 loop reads CASSLYGGDTGELFF. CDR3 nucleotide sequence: TGTGCCAGCAGTCTCTACGGCGGGGACACCGGGGAGCTGTTTTTT.

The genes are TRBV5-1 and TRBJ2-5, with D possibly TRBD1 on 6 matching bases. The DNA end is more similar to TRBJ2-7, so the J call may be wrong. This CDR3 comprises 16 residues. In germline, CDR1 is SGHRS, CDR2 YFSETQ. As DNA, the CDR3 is TGCGCCAGCAGCTTGGCCGTGGCAGGGGATCCCTACGAGCAGTACTTC. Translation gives CASSLAVAGDPYEQYF.

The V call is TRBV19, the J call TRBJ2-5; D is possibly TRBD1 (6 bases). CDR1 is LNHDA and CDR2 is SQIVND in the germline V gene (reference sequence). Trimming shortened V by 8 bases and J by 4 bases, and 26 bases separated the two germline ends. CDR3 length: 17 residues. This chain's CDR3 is CASSQGGLHAYGETQYF. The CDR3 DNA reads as TGTGCCAGTTCCCAAGGGGGTTTGCACGCCTACGGAGAGACCCAGTACTTC.

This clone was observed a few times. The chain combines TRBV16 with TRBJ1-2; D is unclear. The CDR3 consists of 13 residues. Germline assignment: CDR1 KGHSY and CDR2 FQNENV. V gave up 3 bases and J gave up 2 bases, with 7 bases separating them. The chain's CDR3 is CASSHDGNYGYTF. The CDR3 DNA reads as TGTGCCAGCAGCCACGACGGGAACTATGGCTACACCTTC.

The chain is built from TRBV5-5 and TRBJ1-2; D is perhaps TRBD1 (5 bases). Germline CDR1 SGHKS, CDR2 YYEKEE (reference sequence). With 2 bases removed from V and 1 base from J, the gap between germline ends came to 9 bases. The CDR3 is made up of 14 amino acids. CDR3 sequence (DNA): TGTGCCAGCAGCTTAACGGGGGGTAACTATGGCTACACCTTC. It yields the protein CASSLTGGNYGYTF.